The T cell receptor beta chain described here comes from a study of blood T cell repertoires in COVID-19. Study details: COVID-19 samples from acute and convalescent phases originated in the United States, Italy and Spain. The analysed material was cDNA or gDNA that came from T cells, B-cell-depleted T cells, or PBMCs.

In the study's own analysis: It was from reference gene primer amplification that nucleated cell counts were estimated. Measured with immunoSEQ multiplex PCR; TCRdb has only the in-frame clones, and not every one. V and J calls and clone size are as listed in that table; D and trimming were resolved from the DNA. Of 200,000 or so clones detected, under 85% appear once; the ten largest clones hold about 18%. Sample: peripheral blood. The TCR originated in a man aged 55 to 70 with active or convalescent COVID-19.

As DNA, the CDR3 is TGCAGTGCTAGTCCGGGACAGGGGGTCCCAGATACGCAGTATTTT. Translating gives CSASPGQGVPDTQYF. The chain joins TRBV20-1 to TRBJ2-3, with 11 bases aligning to TRBD1. The V and J ends lost 3 bases and 4 bases, in that order; junction bases with no gene match: 6. The CDR3 runs to 15 residues. Germline values: CDR1 DFQATT, CDR2 SNEGSKA (reference sequence).